The T cell receptor beta chain described here comes from a study of T cells after yellow fever vaccination (dated by TCRdb to the late 2010s). Regarding the research as a whole: Libraries from fractions with low cell numbers were prepared with the SMART-Seq v4 Ultra Low Input RNA kit. Blood samples were taken at several timepoints before and after primary and secondary immunization, and bulk PBMC replicates and cell subsets were isolated. Bulk TCR alpha and beta repertoires were sequenced longitudinally to track T-cell clones before and after primary and booster YFV17D yellow fever vaccination. Two healthy male donors, one aged 18 to 29 and one aged 30 to 40 years, made up the cohort. Study-wide findings and limitations: A small share of clonotypes was detected in both CD4 and CD8 compartments, with the overlap likely arising from convergent recombination. Because abundant contaminating clonotypes from the bulk population could be contained in FACS-sorted repertoires, computational filtering was required. Compared with the primary T-cell response, the secondary T-cell response was faster but weaker, reaching its peak on day 5 rather than on day 15. After the booster, most clones that had expanded after primary vaccination were detected again (roughly 96% of CD4 and 70% to 90% of CD8), suggesting broad maintenance of memory. Only a couple of donors were included in the study, so the extent to which the findings can be generalized is limited.

As concerns this clonotype: Its antigen target is currently unknown. No much larger clone is present one base from it, and per-base qualities are unavailable.

The sample's treatment or condition label, decoded: live attenuated yellow fever vaccine strain. A standard Ficoll-Paque protocol was used to isolate PBMCs from peripheral blood. Dynabeads CD4 and CD8 positive selection kits were used to isolate the CD4 and CD8 T-cell fractions. RNA was extracted with TriZol from bulk PBMCs, CD4 and CD8 fractions, and dextramer-positive and dextramer-negative fractions. Sequenced using an Illumina NovaSeq 6000. TCR cDNA was synthesized by 5'RACE template switching, through which a universal primer site and unique molecular identifiers were introduced. cDNA synthesis was primed from both the TCR alpha and TCR beta constant segments. Libraries were amplified in two PCR steps, with sample barcodes and sequencing adapters added in the second step. Sequencing of libraries was performed on Illumina HiSeq 2500 (2x100 bp) or NovaSeq (2x150 bp). On the study's bioinformatics: MIGEC handled demultiplexing of reads and collapsing into UMI consensus sequences, while MiXCR performed V(D)J alignment. Vaccine-responding clonotypes were identified with edgeR using replicate PBMC samples, with FDR below 0.01 and a log2 fold change above 5 up to day 15 being required. CD4 or CD8 identity was assigned to each bulk clonotype according to whether the clonotype was present at higher abundance in the sequenced CD4 repertoire or the sequenced CD8 repertoire. TCRdb cleaned the public reads at Q25 with fastp, built clones with MiXCR and kept in-frame beta chains. Each CDR3 protein gets just one entry, which takes the most common genes and DNA from the rows behind it. It is TCRdb's table, rather than the study itself, that gives the V and J calls and clone size. This sample is represented by just over 250,000 distinct CDR3 sequences; around 5.3% of them were singletons. Around 3.5% of the sample lies in the top ten.

The germline V gene specifies SGHDN as CDR1 and FVKESK as CDR2. V is cut back by 4 bases and J by 5 bases, with 15 bases in the junction unmatched. The CDR3 goes from the cysteine to the phenylalanine over 17 residues. The DNA shown is the 51-base CDR3, in frame from base 1. The sample here was CD4+ T cells sorted from PBMCs, taken on the day of the yellow fever booster vaccination. The chain is assembled from TRBV14 and TRBJ2-5, with 8 central nucleotides matching TRBD1. This receptor was obtained from a man aged 18 to 30 who received the YFV17D yellow fever vaccine. The CDR3: CASSLGAGQGLFETQYF. The DNA reads TGTGCCAGCAGCCTGGGAGCTGGACAGGGATTATTCGAGACCCAGTACTTC.